These T cell receptor beta chains were read from a single sample in a study of blood T cell repertoires in COVID-19. Assay used: immunoSEQ multiplex PCR; TCRdb lists only in-frame clones, some missing. This sample carries about 200,000 clones, more than 60% of them seen once, and the ten largest clones take around an eighth. The sequenced sample consisted of peripheral blood. All receptors derive from a man between 50 and 59 years old who had recovered from COVID-19. The conserved cysteine and the conserved F or W are not part of the CDR3 here. D genes are given only for firm matches.

d_gene	v_gene	j_gene	CDR3aa
TRBD1	TRBV6-6	TRBJ2-3	ASRDQGAVPDTQY
TRBD1	TRBV5-6	TRBJ1-1	ASSLTGAGNTEAF
.	TRBV7-3	TRBJ2-1	ASSLSRVNEQF
TRBD2	TRBV30	TRBJ2-1	AWSRAGVYNEQF
.	TRBV19	TRBJ2-2	ASSGLPRHTHVRELF
.	TRBV3-1/TRBV3-2	TRBJ2-1	ASSRRDEQF
TRBD2	TRBV6-2/TRBV6-3	TRBJ2-2	ASSLLAGHTGELF
TRBD2	TRBV19	TRBJ2-1	ASSISGLAGLYNEQF
.	TRBV10-2	TRBJ2-7	ASSEVPRSGSYEQY
TRBD1	TRBV5-1	TRBJ2-2	ASSLARQGASGELF
TRBD1	TRBV18	TRBJ2-2	ASSPRTGDNTGELF
TRBD2	TRBV5-1	TRBJ2-1	ASSLTSGRRHNEQF
TRBD1	TRBV19	TRBJ2-3	ASSNRGGTDTQY
.	TRBV7-2	TRBJ2-1	ASSVALLGSNEQF
.	TRBV29-1	TRBJ2-3	SVEDPELDSTDTQY
.	TRBV13	TRBJ2-5	ASTLRGKETQY
.	TRBV7-9	TRBJ2-2	ASRTEYTGELF
.	TRBV30	TRBJ2-1	AWKLKKTEGEQF
.	TRBV11-2	TRBJ1-1	ASSSNRQAESGF
.	TRBV7-9	TRBJ1-6	ASSLGDSSPLH
TRBD2	TRBV11-1	TRBJ2-7	ASSFAVLAGDEQY
TRBD1	TRBV4-2	TRBJ1-1	ASSQKDRGRPEAF
TRBD1	TRBV30	TRBJ2-4	AWNPTGLAKNIQY